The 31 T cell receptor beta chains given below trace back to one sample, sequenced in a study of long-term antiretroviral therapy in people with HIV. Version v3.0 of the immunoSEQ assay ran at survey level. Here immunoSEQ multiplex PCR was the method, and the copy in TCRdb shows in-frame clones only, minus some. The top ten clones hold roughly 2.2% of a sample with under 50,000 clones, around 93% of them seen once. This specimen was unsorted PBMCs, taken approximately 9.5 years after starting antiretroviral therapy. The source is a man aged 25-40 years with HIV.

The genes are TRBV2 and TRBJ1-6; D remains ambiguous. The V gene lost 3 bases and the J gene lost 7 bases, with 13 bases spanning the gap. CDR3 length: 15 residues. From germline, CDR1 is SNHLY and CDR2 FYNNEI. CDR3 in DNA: TGTGCCAGCAGTGACGTGGGGATACCGAATTCACCCCTCCACTTT. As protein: CASSDVGIPNSPLHF.

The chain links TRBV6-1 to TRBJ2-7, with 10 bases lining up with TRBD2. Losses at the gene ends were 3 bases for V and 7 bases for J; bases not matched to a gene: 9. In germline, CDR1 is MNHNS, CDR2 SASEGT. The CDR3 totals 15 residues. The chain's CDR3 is CASSDGSGGKTEQYF. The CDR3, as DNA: TGTGCCAGCAGTGACGGTAGCGGGGGGAAAACGGAGCAGTACTTC.

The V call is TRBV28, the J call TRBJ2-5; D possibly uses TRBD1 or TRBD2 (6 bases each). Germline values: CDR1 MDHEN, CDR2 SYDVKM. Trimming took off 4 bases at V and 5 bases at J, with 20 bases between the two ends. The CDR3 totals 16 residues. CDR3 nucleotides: TGTGCCAGCAGTTGGGGGGCCACCGGGACCCAGGAGACCCAGTACTTC. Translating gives CASSWGATGTQETQYF.

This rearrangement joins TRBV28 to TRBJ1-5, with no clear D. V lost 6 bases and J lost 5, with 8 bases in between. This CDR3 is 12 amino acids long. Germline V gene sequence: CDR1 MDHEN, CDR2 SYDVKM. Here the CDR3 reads CASRPQYQPQHF. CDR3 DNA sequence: TGTGCCAGCAGGCCTCAGTATCAGCCCCAGCATTTT.

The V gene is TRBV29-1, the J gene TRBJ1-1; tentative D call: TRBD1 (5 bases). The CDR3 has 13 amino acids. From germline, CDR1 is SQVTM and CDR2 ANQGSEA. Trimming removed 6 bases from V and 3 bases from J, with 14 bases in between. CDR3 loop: CSVTTGGDTEAFF. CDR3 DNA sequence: TGCAGCGTCACGACGGGAGGGGACACTGAAGCTTTCTTT.

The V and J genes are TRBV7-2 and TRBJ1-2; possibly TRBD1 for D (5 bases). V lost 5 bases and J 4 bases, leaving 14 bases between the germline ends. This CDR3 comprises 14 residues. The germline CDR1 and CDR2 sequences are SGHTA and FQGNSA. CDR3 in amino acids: CASSPMVGPYGYTF. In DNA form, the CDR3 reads TGTGCCAGCAGCCCGATGGTGGGGCCCTATGGCTACACCTTC.

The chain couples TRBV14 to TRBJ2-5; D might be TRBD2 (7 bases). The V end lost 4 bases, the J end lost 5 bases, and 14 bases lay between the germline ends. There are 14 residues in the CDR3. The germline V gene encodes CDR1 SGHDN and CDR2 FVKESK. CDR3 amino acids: CASSRRGAGETQYF. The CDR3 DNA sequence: TGTGCCAGCAGCCGACGGGGGGCAGGCGAGACCCAGTACTTC.

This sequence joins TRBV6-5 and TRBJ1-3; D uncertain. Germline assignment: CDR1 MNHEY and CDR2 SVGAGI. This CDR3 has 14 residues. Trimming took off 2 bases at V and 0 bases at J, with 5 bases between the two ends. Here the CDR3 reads CASSYGHSGNTIYF. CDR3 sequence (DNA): TGTGCCAGCAGTTACGGGCACTCTGGAAACACCATATATTTT.

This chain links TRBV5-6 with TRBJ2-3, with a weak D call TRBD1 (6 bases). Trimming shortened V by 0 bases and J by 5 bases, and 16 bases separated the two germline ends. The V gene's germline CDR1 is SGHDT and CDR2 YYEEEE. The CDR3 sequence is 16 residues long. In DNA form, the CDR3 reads TGTGCCAGCAGCTTGGGACCCACAGGGATTAAAGATACGCAGTATTTT. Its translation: CASSLGPTGIKDTQYF.

DNA of the CDR3: TGTGCCAGCAGTGAACTGCCAGGGGGCAGGAGCACTGAAGCTTTCTTT. Translated: CASSELPGGRSTEAFF. The chain links TRBV6-4 to TRBJ1-1; 8 bases line up with TRBD1. CDR3 length: 16 amino acids. V shed 3 bases and J 4 bases; nucleotides not matched to a gene: 10. Germline V gene data show CDR1 as MRHNA and CDR2 as SNTAGT.

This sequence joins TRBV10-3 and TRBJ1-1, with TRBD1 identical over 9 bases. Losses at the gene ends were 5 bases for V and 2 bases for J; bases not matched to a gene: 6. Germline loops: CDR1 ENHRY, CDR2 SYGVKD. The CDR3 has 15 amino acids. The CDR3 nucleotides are TGTGCCATCAGTTCCGACAGGGGGTTCAACACTGAAGCTTTCTTT. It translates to CAISSDRGFNTEAFF.

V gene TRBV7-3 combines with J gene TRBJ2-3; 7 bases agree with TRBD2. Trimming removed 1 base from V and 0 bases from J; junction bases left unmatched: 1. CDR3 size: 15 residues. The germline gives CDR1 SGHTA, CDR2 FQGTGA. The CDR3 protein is CASSLRAGSTDTQYF. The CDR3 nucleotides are TGTGCCAGCAGCTTAAGAGCGGGGAGCACAGATACGCAGTATTTT.

CDR3: CASSFSRLNTEAFF. CDR3 DNA: TGTGCCAGCAGTTTTTCCCGGTTGAACACTGAAGCTTTCTTT. The chain carries TRBV27 and TRBJ1-1; D is uncertain. Trimming pared 3 bases from V and 0 bases from J, leaving 8 bases between. Germline V gene sequence: CDR1 MNHEY, CDR2 SMNVEV (reference sequence). This CDR3 has 14 amino acids.

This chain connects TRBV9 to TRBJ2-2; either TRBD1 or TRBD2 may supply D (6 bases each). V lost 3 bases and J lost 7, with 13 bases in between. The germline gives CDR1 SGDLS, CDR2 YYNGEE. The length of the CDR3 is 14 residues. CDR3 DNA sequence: TGTGCCAGCAGCGCCCACAGGGAGGACGGGGAGCTGTTTTTT. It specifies CASSAHREDGELFF. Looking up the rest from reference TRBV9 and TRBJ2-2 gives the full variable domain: DSGVTQTPKHLITATGQRVTLRCSPRSGDLSVYWYQQSLDQGLQFLIQYYNGEERAKGNILERFSAQQFPDLHSELNLSSLELGDSALYFCASSAHREDGELFFGEGSRLTVL.

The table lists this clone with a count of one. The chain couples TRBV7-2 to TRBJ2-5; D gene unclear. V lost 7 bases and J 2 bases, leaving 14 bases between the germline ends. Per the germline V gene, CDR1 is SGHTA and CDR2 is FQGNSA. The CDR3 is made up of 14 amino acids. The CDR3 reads CASTIGWGQETQYF. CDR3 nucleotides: TGTGCCAGCACCATAGGGTGGGGACAAGAGACCCAGTACTTC. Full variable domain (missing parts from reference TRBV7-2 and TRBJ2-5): GAGVSQSPSNKVTEKGKDVELRCDPISGHTALYWYRQSLGQGLEFLIYFQGNSAPDKSGLPSDRFSAERTGGSVSTLTIQRTQQEDSAVYLCASTIGWGQETQYFGPGTRLLVL.

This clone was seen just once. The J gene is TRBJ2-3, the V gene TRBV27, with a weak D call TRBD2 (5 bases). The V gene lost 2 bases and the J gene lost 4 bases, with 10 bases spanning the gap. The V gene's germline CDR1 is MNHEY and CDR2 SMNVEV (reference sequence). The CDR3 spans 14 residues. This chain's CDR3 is CASSLTFGADTQYF. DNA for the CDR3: TGTGCCAGCAGTTTAACCTTCGGGGCAGATACGCAGTATTTT.

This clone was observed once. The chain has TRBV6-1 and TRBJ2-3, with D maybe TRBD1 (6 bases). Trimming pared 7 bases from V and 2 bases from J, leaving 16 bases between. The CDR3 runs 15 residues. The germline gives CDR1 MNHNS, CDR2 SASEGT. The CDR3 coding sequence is TGTGCCAGCAAATTCGGACAGCTAGACACAGATACGCAGTATTTT. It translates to CASKFGQLDTDTQYF.

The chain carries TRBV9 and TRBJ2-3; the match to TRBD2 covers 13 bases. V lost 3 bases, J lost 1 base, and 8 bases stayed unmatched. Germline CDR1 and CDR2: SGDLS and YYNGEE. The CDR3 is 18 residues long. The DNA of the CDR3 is TGTGCCAGCAGCGCTACTAGCGGGGGGGCCTTCGGCACAGATACGCAGTATTTT. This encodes CASSATSGGAFGTDTQYF.

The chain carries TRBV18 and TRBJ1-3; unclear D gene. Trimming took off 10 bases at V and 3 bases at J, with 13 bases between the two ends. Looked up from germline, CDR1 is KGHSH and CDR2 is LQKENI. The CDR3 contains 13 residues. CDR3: CATRGMNGNTIYF. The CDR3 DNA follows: TGTGCCACCAGAGGGATGAATGGAAACACCATATATTTT.

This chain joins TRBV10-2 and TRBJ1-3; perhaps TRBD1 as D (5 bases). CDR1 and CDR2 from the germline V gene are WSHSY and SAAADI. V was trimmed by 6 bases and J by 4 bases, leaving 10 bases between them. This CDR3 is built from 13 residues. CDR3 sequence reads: CASRDNFGNTIYF. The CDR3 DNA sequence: TGCGCCAGCAGGGACAACTTCGGAAACACCATATATTTT.

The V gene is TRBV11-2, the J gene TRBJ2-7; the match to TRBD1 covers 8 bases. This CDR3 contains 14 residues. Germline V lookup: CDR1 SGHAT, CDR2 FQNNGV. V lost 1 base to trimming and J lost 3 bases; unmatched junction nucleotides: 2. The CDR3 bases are TGTGCCAGCAGCTTAGTCGGACAGGGCTACGAGCAGTACGTC. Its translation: CASSLVGQGYEQYV.

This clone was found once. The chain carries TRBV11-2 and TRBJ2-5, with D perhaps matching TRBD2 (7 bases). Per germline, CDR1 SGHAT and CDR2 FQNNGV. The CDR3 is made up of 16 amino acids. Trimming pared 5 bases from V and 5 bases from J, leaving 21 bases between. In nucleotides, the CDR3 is TGTGCCAGCAGCCCTGGGAGGGGGGGGGCCCTGGAGACCCAGTACTTC. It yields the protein CASSPGRGGALETQYF.

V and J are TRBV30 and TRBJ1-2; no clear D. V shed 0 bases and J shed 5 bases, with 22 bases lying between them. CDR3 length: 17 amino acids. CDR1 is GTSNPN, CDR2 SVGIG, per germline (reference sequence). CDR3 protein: CAWSVRWGAFTTYGYTF. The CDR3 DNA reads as TGTGCCTGGAGTGTTCGTTGGGGTGCCTTTACGACTTATGGCTACACCTTC.

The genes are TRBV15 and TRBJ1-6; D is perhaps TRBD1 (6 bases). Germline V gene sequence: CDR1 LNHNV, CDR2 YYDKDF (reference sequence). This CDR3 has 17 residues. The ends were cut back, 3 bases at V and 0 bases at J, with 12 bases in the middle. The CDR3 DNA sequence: TGTGCCACCAGCAGGGCAGGACAGAGCTCCTATAATTCACCCCTCCACTTT. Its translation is CATSRAGQSSYNSPLHF.

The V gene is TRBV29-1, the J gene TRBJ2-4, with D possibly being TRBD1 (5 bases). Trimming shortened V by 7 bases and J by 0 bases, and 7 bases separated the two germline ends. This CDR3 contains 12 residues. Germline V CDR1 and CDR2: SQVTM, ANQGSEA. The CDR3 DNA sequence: TGCAGCGCGACAGAAGCCAAAAACATTCAGTACTTC. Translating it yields CSATEAKNIQYF. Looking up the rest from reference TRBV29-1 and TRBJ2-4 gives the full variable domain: SAVISQKPSRDICQRGTSLTIQCQVDSQVTMMFWYRQQPGQSLTLIATANQGSEATYESGFVIDKFPISRPNLTFSTLTVSNMSPEDSSIYLCSATEAKNIQYFGAGTRLSVL.

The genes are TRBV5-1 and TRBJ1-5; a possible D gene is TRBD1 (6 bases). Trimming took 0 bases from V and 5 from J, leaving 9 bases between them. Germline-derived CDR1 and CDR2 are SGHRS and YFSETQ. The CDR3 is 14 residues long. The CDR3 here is CASSLEGGDQPQHF. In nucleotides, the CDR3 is TGCGCCAGCAGCTTGGAAGGGGGGGATCAGCCCCAGCATTTT.

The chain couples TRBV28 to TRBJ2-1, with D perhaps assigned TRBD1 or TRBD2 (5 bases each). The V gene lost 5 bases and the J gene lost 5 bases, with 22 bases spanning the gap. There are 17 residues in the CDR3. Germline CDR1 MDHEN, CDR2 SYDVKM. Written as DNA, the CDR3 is TGTGCCAGCAGTGGGCCCCGGGACCCTAAAAGTGACAATGAGCAGTTCTTC. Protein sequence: CASSGPRDPKSDNEQFF.

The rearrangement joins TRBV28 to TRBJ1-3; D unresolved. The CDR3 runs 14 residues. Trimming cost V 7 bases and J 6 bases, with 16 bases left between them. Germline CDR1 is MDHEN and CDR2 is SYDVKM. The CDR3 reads CASTWGVYVNTIYF. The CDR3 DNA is TGTGCCAGCACATGGGGAGTTTACGTAAACACCATATATTTT.

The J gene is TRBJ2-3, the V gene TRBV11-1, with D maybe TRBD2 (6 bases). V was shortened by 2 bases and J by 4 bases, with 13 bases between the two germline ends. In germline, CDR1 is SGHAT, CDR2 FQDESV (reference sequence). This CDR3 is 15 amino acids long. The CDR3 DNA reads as TGTGCCAGCAGCTTAAGCTGGGGGGATCCAGATACGCAGTATTTT. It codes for CASSLSWGDPDTQYF.

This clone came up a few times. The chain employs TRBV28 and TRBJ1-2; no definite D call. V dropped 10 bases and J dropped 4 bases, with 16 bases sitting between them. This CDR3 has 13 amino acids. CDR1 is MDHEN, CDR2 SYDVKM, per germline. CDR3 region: CATQSGGVYGYTF. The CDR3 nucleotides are TGTGCCACTCAAAGCGGTGGTGTCTATGGCTACACCTTC.

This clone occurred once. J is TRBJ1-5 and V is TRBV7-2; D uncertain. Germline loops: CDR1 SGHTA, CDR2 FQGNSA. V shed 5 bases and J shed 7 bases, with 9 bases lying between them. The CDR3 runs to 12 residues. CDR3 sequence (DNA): TGTGCCAGCAGCCTCCAGAGACAGCCCCAGCATTTT. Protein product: CASSLQRQPQHF.